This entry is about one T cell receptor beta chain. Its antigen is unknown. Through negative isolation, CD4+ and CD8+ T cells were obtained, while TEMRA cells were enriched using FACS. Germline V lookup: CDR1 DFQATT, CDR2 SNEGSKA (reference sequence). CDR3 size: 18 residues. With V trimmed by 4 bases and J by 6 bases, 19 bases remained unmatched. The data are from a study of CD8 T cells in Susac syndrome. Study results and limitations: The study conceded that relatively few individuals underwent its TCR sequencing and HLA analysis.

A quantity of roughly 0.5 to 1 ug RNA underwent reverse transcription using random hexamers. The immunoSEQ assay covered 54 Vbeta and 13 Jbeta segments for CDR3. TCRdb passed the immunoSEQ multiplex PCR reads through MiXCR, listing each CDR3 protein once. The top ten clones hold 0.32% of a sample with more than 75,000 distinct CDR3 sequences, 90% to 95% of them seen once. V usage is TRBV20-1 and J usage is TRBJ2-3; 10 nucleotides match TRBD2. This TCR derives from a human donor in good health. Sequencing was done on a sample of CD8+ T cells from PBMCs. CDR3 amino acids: CSATQGGRSGGAVDTQYF. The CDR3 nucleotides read TGCAGTGCTACCCAAGGCGGACGAAGCGGGGGGGCCGTGGATACGCAGTATTTT.